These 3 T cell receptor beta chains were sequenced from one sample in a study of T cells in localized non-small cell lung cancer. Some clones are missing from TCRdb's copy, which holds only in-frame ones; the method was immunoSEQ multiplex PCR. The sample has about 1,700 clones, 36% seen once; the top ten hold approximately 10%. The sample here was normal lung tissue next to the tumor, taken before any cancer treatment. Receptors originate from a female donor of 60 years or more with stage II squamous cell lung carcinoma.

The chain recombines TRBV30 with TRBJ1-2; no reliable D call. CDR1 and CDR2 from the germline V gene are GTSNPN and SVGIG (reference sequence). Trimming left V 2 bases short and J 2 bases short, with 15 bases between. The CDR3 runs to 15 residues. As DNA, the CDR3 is TGTGCCTGGAGTCTCGGACGAGGCCCCAACTATGGCTACACCTTC. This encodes CAWSLGRGPNYGYTF.

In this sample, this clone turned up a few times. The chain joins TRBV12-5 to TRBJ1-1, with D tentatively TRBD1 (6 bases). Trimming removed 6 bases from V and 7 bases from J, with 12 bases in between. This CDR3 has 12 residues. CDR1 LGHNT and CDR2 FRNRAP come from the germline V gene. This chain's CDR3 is CASGQQGGEAFF. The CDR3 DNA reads TGTGCTAGTGGCCAACAGGGAGGTGAAGCTTTCTTT.

CDR3 nucleotides: TGTGCCACCAGCAGAGATCCAGTGGGGCTAGCGGGCAATGAGCAGTTCTTC. Protein sequence: CATSRDPVGLAGNEQFF. The chain carries TRBV15 and TRBJ2-1; 8 nucleotides line up with TRBD2. The germline V gene encodes CDR1 LNHNV and CDR2 YYDKDF (reference sequence). The CDR3 spans 17 residues. J was trimmed by 6 bases and V by 0 bases; bases with no gene match: 10. Filled out from reference TRBV15 and TRBJ2-1, the complete variable domain reads DAMVIQNPRYQVTQFGKPVTLSCSQTLNHNVMYWYQQKSSQAPKLLFHYYDKDFNNEADTPDNFQSRRPNTSFCFLDIRSPGLGDTAMYLCATSRDPVGLAGNEQFFGPGTRLTVL.